Following are 11 T cell receptor beta chains from one sample sequenced in a study of T cell responses to AZD1222 COVID-19 vaccine. The data were produced by immunoSEQ multiplex PCR, yet TCRdb's version contains in-frame clones alone and is incomplete. The profile shows 150,000 to 200,000 clones, approximately 91% of them singletons. This specimen consisted of peripheral blood, obtained 28 days after the second AZD1222 dose. The origin of the receptors is an adult who received the AZD1222 COVID-19 vaccine.

There are many counts of this clone. The V gene is TRBV15, the J gene TRBJ2-3; 11 bases agree with TRBD2. This CDR3 comprises 14 residues. Per germline, CDR1 LNHNV and CDR2 YYDKDF (reference sequence). J was trimmed by 14 bases and V by 0 bases; bases with no gene match: 7. The CDR3 DNA follows: TGTGCCACCAGCAGAGATTTACCTAGCGGGGGGTCGTATTTT. The encoded protein is CATSRDLPSGGSYF.

This rearrangement joins TRBV6-5 to TRBJ1-2; 7 bases are shared with TRBD1. The J segment lost 12 bases and the V segment lost 8 bases, leaving 12 bases of the junction unmatched. Germline V CDR1 and CDR2: MNHEY, SVGAGI. The CDR3 is 12 residues long. Here the CDR3 reads CASGSSGQQDTF. The DNA of the CDR3 is TGTGCCAGCGGATCATCGGGACAGCAGGACACCTTC.

V gene TRBV9 combines with J gene TRBJ1-1, with a weak D call TRBD1 (6 bases). CDR1 and CDR2 from the germline V gene are SGDLS and YYNGEE. V was shortened by 2 bases and J by 0 bases, with 20 bases between the two germline ends. CDR3 length: 18 amino acids. The CDR3 nucleotides are TGTGCCAGCAGCGTGGGGGCCCCCTACGATTTTATGAACACTGAAGCTTTCTTT. This sequence encodes CASSVGAPYDFMNTEAFF.

The J gene is TRBJ2-7, the V gene TRBV9, with TRBD1 identical over 10 bases. The germline V gene has CDR1 SGDLS and CDR2 YYNGEE. V was pared by 0 bases and J by 5 bases, with 5 bases of the junction left unmatched. The CDR3 totals 15 residues. CDR3 amino acids: CASSVAGQGSHEQYF. CDR3 bases: TGTGCCAGCAGCGTAGCGGGACAGGGGTCCCACGAGCAGTACTTC.

The rearrangement uses TRBV11-2 and TRBJ2-3; D call uncertain. Germline values: CDR1 SGHAT, CDR2 FQNNGV. Trimming left V 4 bases short and J 6 bases short, with 8 bases between. The CDR3 is 12 amino acids. CDR3 DNA: TGTGCCAGCAGCTCGCACGGGGATACGCAGTATTTT. Its protein product is CASSSHGDTQYF.

The chain employs TRBV3-1 (or the pseudogene TRBV3-2) and TRBJ1-1, with unresolved D. Looked up from germline, CDR1 is LGHDT and CDR2 is YNNKEL (reference sequence). V lost 4 bases and J lost 4, with 10 bases in between. The CDR3 is 13 amino acids. This CDR3 reads CASSLREGTEAFF. In nucleotides, the CDR3 is TGTGCCAGCAGCCTTCGAGAGGGCACTGAAGCTTTCTTT.

The CDR3 DNA reads as TGCGCCAGCAGCCAAGATGGGGTTAACTCCTACAATGAGCAGTTCTTC. Its protein product is CASSQDGVNSYNEQFF. The V and J genes are TRBV4-3 and TRBJ2-1; D gene uncertain. V was shortened by 0 bases and J by 0 bases, with 9 bases between the two germline ends. Germline values: CDR1 LGHNA, CDR2 YSLEER. The CDR3 runs to 16 residues.

The chain joins TRBV2 to TRBJ2-5; D ambiguous. This CDR3 contains 14 residues. Germline CDR1 reads SNHLY; CDR2 reads FYNNEI. Trimming cost V 7 bases and J 3 bases, with 15 bases left between them. CDR3: CASTVRGLKETQYF. The CDR3 DNA is TGTGCCAGCACGGTTAGAGGATTAAAAGAGACCCAGTACTTC.

This chain joins TRBV7-8 and TRBJ2-7; no definite D call. This CDR3 contains 14 residues. Looked up from germline, CDR1 is SGHVS and CDR2 is FQNEAQ. V was shortened by 0 bases and J by 3 bases, with 9 bases between the two germline ends. The CDR3 sequence is CASSLAGLVYEQYF. The CDR3 DNA is TGTGCCAGCAGCTTAGCGGGTCTGGTCTACGAGCAGTACTTC.

This chain uses TRBV28 with TRBJ1-1; D unresolved. V lost 6 bases and J lost 1, with 6 bases in between. This CDR3 comprises 12 residues. The germline V gene encodes CDR1 MDHEN and CDR2 SYDVKM. The CDR3 sequence is CASSRSNTEAFF. CDR3 sequence (DNA): TGTGCCAGCAGCCGATCGAACACTGAAGCTTTCTTT.

The gene calls are TRBV6-1 and TRBJ2-7; a possible D gene is TRBD2 (5 bases). V lost 1 base to trimming and J lost 3 bases, with 7 bases between them. The CDR3 spans 13 residues. The germline CDR1 and CDR2 sequences are MNHNS and SASEGT. The CDR3, as DNA: TGTGCCAGCAGTGAAGAACGGGGCTACGAGCAGTACTTC. It encodes CASSEERGYEQYF.